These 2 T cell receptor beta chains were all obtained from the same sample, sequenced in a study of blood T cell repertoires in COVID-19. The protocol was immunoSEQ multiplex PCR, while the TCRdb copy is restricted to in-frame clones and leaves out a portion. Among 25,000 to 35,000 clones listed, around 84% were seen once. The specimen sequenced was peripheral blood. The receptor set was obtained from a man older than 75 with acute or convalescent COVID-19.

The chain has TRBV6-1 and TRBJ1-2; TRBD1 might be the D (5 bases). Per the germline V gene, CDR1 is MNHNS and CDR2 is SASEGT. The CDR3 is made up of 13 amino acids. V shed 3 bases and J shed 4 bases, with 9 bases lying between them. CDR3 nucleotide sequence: TGTGCCAGCAGTGAGGCAGGGTCCTATGGCTACACCTTC. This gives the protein CASSEAGSYGYTF.

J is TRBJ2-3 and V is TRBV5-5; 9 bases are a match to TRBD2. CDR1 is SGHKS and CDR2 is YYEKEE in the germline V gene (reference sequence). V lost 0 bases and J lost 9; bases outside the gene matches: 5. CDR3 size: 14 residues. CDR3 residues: CASSLVAGDPTQYF. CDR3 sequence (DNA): TGTGCCAGCAGCTTGGTAGCGGGGGACCCAACGCAGTATTTT.